This T cell receptor beta chain was captured by sequencing in a study of T cell repertoires in cytomegalovirus infection. Study summary: Public TCR beta signatures indicated both CMV infection and matching HLA type.

TCRdb reprocessed the reads via MiXCR and lists one record per CDR3 protein. This sample has roughly 760,000 distinct CDR3 sequences, with 35% found just once. The CDR3 has 16 residues. V gave up 0 bases and J gave up 4 bases, with 13 bases separating them. Germline-derived CDR1 and CDR2 are MNHEY and SMNVEV (reference sequence). Only a few counts were recorded for this clonotype. Its antigen is not known. General study points: Dominant in the ex vivo response were TCR beta clonotypes restricted by HLA-C and specific for CMV. Carriers of CMV and the relevant HLA type were discriminated by public TCR beta frequency.

Sequencing input: PBMCs. The sequence derives from a human donor in good health (CMV status not recorded). Some clones in this sample may be carry-over from other donors' samples. The chain links TRBV27 to TRBJ1-5; tentatively, D is TRBD1 (6 bases). The CDR3 DNA reads as TGTGCCAGCAGTTTATCCATCCCCCAGGGGAATCAGCCCCAGCATTTT. This gives the protein CASSLSIPQGNQPQHF.